The rows below give T cell receptor beta chains drawn from one sample of a study of metastatic and nonmetastatic thyroid tumors. MiXCR reprocessed the PCR reads for TCRdb. Among tens of thousands of clones listed, 16% were seen once. Material: blood. All receptors come from a female donor with papillary thyroid cancer or a benign thyroid nodule (not recorded which). Some clones in this sample may be carry-over from other donors' samples. CDR3s include the opening cysteine and the closing phenylalanine or tryptophan. The order of the fields is clone size, CDR3 length, V gene, J gene, D gene, CDR3 protein, CDR3 DNA. The D gene is left open where the match is weak. Clone size appears in some rows only: once, few, many, or a class for an expanded clone.

clone size: many
CDR3 length: 14
V gene: TRBV19
J gene: TRBJ2-7
D gene: NA
CDR3 protein: CASSIPGRTYEQYF
CDR3 DNA: TGTGCCAGTAGTATACCGGGGCGAACCTACGAGCAGTACTTC

clone size: NA
CDR3 length: 15
V gene: TRBV7-9
J gene: TRBJ1-2
D gene: NA
CDR3 protein: CASSLVLQGGYGYTF
CDR3 DNA: TGTGCCAGCAGCTTAGTTTTGCAGGGCGGCTATGGCTACACCTTC

clone size: medium-sized
CDR3 length: 15
V gene: TRBV12-3/TRBV12-4
J gene: TRBJ2-2
D gene: TRBD1
CDR3 protein: CASSLGGTGSGELFF
CDR3 DNA: TGTGCCAGCAGTTTAGGGGGGACAGGGTCCGGGGAGCTGTTTTTT

clone size: many
CDR3 length: 13
V gene: TRBV12-3/TRBV12-4
J gene: TRBJ1-1
D gene: NA
CDR3 protein: CASSLQAFTEAFF
CDR3 DNA: TGTGCCAGCAGTCTTCAGGCCTTCACTGAAGCTTTCTTT

clone size: NA
CDR3 length: 14
V gene: TRBV6-1
J gene: TRBJ1-2
D gene: NA
CDR3 protein: CASMRFRWNYGYTF
CDR3 DNA: TGTGCCAGCATGAGGTTTCGGTGGAACTATGGCTACACCTTC

clone size: many
CDR3 length: 12
V gene: TRBV28
J gene: TRBJ2-5
D gene: TRBD2
CDR3 protein: CATTQGGETQYF
CDR3 DNA: TGTGCCACCACTCAGGGAGGGGAGACCCAGTACTTC

clone size: NA
CDR3 length: 17
V gene: TRBV5-1
J gene: TRBJ2-3
D gene: NA
CDR3 protein: CASSLDVGRGPTDTQYF
CDR3 DNA: TGCGCCAGCAGCTTGGACGTTGGGCGAGGTCCTACAGATACGCAGTATTTT

clone size: NA
CDR3 length: 16
V gene: TRBV11-2
J gene: TRBJ1-4
D gene: TRBD1
CDR3 protein: CASSPRSGTGSEKLFF
CDR3 DNA: TGTGCCAGCAGCCCTCGGTCCGGGACAGGAAGCGAAAAACTGTTTTTT

clone size: NA
CDR3 length: 12
V gene: TRBV20-1
J gene: TRBJ1-1
D gene: NA
CDR3 protein: CSATPSGTEAFF
CDR3 DNA: TGCAGTGCCACCCCCTCCGGCACTGAAGCTTTCTTT

clone size: NA
CDR3 length: 16
V gene: TRBV6-1
J gene: TRBJ1-2
D gene: NA
CDR3 protein: CASSEPWGKGFYGYTF
CDR3 DNA: TGTGCCAGCAGTGAACCTTGGGGTAAGGGCTTCTATGGCTACACCTTC

clone size: few
CDR3 length: 12
V gene: TRBV7-8
J gene: TRBJ1-2
D gene: NA
CDR3 protein: CASSLVSDGYTF
CDR3 DNA: TGTGCCAGCAGCTTAGTCTCCGATGGCTACACCTTC

clone size: many
CDR3 length: 14
V gene: TRBV5-1
J gene: TRBJ2-2
D gene: NA
CDR3 protein: CASLSTGPTGELFF
CDR3 DNA: TGCGCCAGCTTAAGTACGGGACCGACCGGGGAGCTGTTTTTT

clone size: many
CDR3 length: 15
V gene: TRBV5-5
J gene: TRBJ2-3
D gene: NA
CDR3 protein: CASRSGGPNTDTQYF
CDR3 DNA: TGTGCCAGCAGAAGTGGAGGGCCGAACACAGATACGCAGTATTTT

clone size: few
CDR3 length: 12
V gene: TRBV6-1
J gene: TRBJ2-7
D gene: NA
CDR3 protein: CASTQDGYEQYF
CDR3 DNA: TGTGCCAGCACCCAGGACGGATACGAGCAGTACTTC

clone size: many
CDR3 length: 14
V gene: TRBV19
J gene: TRBJ2-6
D gene: NA
CDR3 protein: CASSLGAGANVLTF
CDR3 DNA: TGTGCCAGTAGTCTTGGAGCTGGGGCCAACGTCCTGACTTTC

clone size: many
CDR3 length: 13
V gene: TRBV10-3
J gene: TRBJ1-2
D gene: TRBD1
CDR3 protein: CATSQGAGYGYTF
CDR3 DNA: TGTGCCACCTCTCAGGGGGCAGGGTATGGCTACACCTTC

clone size: many
CDR3 length: 15
V gene: TRBV6-2/TRBV6-3
J gene: TRBJ2-1
D gene: NA
CDR3 protein: CASSQDSSSYNEQFF
CDR3 DNA: TGTGCCAGCAGCCAGGACTCTAGCTCCTACAATGAGCAGTTCTTC

clone size: many
CDR3 length: 12
V gene: TRBV6-2/TRBV6-3
J gene: TRBJ2-7
D gene: NA
CDR3 protein: CASSETRYEQYF
CDR3 DNA: TGTGCCAGCAGTGAGACCCGCTACGAGCAGTACTTC

clone size: NA
CDR3 length: 16
V gene: TRBV6-1
J gene: TRBJ1-6
D gene: NA
CDR3 protein: CASSEGSGILNSPLHF
CDR3 DNA: TGTGCCAGCAGTGAAGGGTCGGGCATCTTAAATTCACCCCTCCACTTT

clone size: medium-sized
CDR3 length: 13
V gene: TRBV6-1
J gene: TRBJ2-7
D gene: TRBD2
CDR3 protein: CAASTSGMHEQYF
CDR3 DNA: TGTGCCGCCTCTACTAGCGGTATGCACGAGCAGTACTTC

clone size: many
CDR3 length: 14
V gene: TRBV11-3
J gene: TRBJ1-3
D gene: NA
CDR3 protein: CASSFGSSGNTIYF
CDR3 DNA: TGTGCCAGCAGCTTCGGAAGCTCTGGAAACACCATATATTTT

clone size: many
CDR3 length: 16
V gene: TRBV3-1
J gene: TRBJ2-3
D gene: TRBD2
CDR3 protein: CASSAPGGRAVDTQYF
CDR3 DNA: TGTGCCAGCAGCGCTCCTGGCGGGAGGGCCGTAGATACGCAGTATTTT

clone size: NA
CDR3 length: 14
V gene: TRBV5-4
J gene: TRBJ2-3
D gene: NA
CDR3 protein: CASSRTGREDTQYF
CDR3 DNA: TGTGCCAGCAGCCGAACAGGAAGGGAAGATACGCAGTACTTT

clone size: many
CDR3 length: 16
V gene: TRBV5-1
J gene: TRBJ2-1
D gene: NA
CDR3 protein: CASSLDLGGTYNEQFF
CDR3 DNA: TGCGCCAGCAGCTTGGATTTGGGGGGCACCTACAATGAGCAGTTCTTC

clone size: many
CDR3 length: 14
V gene: TRBV5-1
J gene: TRBJ2-5
D gene: TRBD2
CDR3 protein: CASSPSGRGETQYF
CDR3 DNA: TGCGCCAGCAGCCCTAGCGGGAGGGGGGAGACCCAGTACTTC

clone size: many
CDR3 length: 15
V gene: TRBV5-1
J gene: TRBJ2-2
D gene: NA
CDR3 protein: CASSLAGSNTGELFF
CDR3 DNA: TGCGCCAGCAGTTTGGCCGGTTCGAACACCGGGGAGCTGTTTTTT

clone size: many
CDR3 length: 16
V gene: TRBV2
J gene: TRBJ2-7
D gene: TRBD1
CDR3 protein: CASSEFGQGDVYEQYF
CDR3 DNA: TGTGCCAGCAGCGAGTTTGGGCAGGGGGACGTCTACGAGCAGTACTTC

clone size: many
CDR3 length: 14
V gene: TRBV6-6
J gene: TRBJ1-5
D gene: TRBD1
CDR3 protein: CASSYSTGRQPQHF
CDR3 DNA: TGTGCCAGCAGTTACTCGACAGGGCGGCAGCCCCAGCATTTT

clone size: NA
CDR3 length: 14
V gene: TRBV28
J gene: TRBJ2-7
D gene: NA
CDR3 protein: CASSFRGKPYEQYF
CDR3 DNA: TGTGCCAGCAGTTTCCGGGGGAAACCCTACGAGCAGTACTTC

clone size: many
CDR3 length: 12
V gene: TRBV11-2
J gene: TRBJ2-3
D gene: NA
CDR3 protein: CASSLGRDTQYF
CDR3 DNA: TGTGCCAGCAGCTTAGGTCGAGATACGCAGTATTTT

clone size: few
CDR3 length: 17
V gene: TRBV12-3/TRBV12-4
J gene: TRBJ2-2
D gene: NA
CDR3 protein: CASSEYTGTLNTGELFF
CDR3 DNA: TGTGCCAGCAGTGAATATACTGGGACTTTGAACACCGGGGAGCTGTTTTTT

clone size: many
CDR3 length: 13
V gene: TRBV15
J gene: TRBJ2-5
D gene: TRBD2
CDR3 protein: CATRDGLVETQYF
CDR3 DNA: TGTGCCACAAGAGACGGACTAGTCGAGACCCAGTACTTC

clone size: many
CDR3 length: 14
V gene: TRBV6-5
J gene: TRBJ1-4
D gene: NA
CDR3 protein: CASSYGTRNEKLFF
CDR3 DNA: TGTGCCAGCAGTTACGGGACGCGTAATGAAAAACTGTTTTTT

clone size: many
CDR3 length: 14
V gene: TRBV30
J gene: TRBJ1-4
D gene: TRBD1
CDR3 protein: CAWSDGQGPEKLFF
CDR3 DNA: TGTGCCTGGAGTGACGGACAGGGGCCTGAAAAACTGTTTTTT

clone size: many
CDR3 length: 13
V gene: TRBV12-3/TRBV12-4
J gene: TRBJ1-5
D gene: NA
CDR3 protein: CASSTTTGQPQHF
CDR3 DNA: TGTGCCAGCAGCACCACGACAGGACAGCCCCAGCATTTT

clone size: NA
CDR3 length: 18
V gene: TRBV7-6
J gene: TRBJ2-3
D gene: TRBD2
CDR3 protein: CASSLGGPGLAGADTQYF
CDR3 DNA: TGTGCCAGCAGCTTAGGGGGTCCGGGACTAGCGGGGGCAGATACGCAGTATTTT

clone size: many
CDR3 length: 13
V gene: TRBV29-1
J gene: TRBJ2-7
D gene: NA
CDR3 protein: CSVGTGSSYEQYF
CDR3 DNA: TGCAGCGTTGGAACAGGGAGCTCCTACGAGCAGTACTTC

clone size: many
CDR3 length: 11
V gene: TRBV29-1
J gene: TRBJ1-1
D gene: NA
CDR3 protein: CSGTVNTEAFF
CDR3 DNA: TGCAGCGGGACAGTGAACACTGAAGCTTTCTTT

clone size: many
CDR3 length: 16
V gene: TRBV19
J gene: TRBJ2-1
D gene: TRBD2
CDR3 protein: CATTGTSGYSYNEQFF
CDR3 DNA: TGTGCCACCACCGGGACTAGCGGTTACTCCTACAATGAGCAGTTCTTC

clone size: many
CDR3 length: 13
V gene: TRBV19
J gene: TRBJ2-1
D gene: NA
CDR3 protein: CASSIDRATKQFF
CDR3 DNA: TGTGCCAGTAGTATAGATCGAGCTACCAAGCAGTTCTTC

clone size: few
CDR3 length: 11
V gene: TRBV19
J gene: TRBJ1-1
D gene: NA
CDR3 protein: CASIRDTEAFF
CDR3 DNA: TGTGCCAGTATAAGGGACACTGAAGCTTTCTTT

clone size: many
CDR3 length: 16
V gene: TRBV7-6
J gene: TRBJ2-1
D gene: NA
CDR3 protein: CASSLGGASVPGEQFF
CDR3 DNA: TGTGCCAGCAGCTTAGGTGGGGCTAGTGTCCCTGGGGAGCAGTTCTTC

clone size: many
CDR3 length: 11
V gene: TRBV29-1
J gene: TRBJ1-2
D gene: NA
CDR3 protein: CSVYANYGYTF
CDR3 DNA: TGCAGCGTCTACGCTAACTATGGCTACACCTTC

clone size: many
CDR3 length: 15
V gene: TRBV6-5
J gene: TRBJ1-6
D gene: NA
CDR3 protein: CASSYSNLGNSPLHF
CDR3 DNA: TGTGCTAGCAGTTACTCGAATCTGGGGAATTCACCCCTCCACTTT

clone size: few
CDR3 length: 14
V gene: TRBV2
J gene: TRBJ1-2
D gene: TRBD1
CDR3 protein: CASYKGQGDYGYTF
CDR3 DNA: TGTGCCAGCTACAAGGGACAGGGGGACTATGGCTACACCTTC

clone size: many
CDR3 length: 13
V gene: TRBV12-3/TRBV12-4
J gene: TRBJ2-2
D gene: NA
CDR3 protein: CASSWGRAGELFF
CDR3 DNA: TGTGCCAGCAGCTGGGGTAGGGCCGGGGAGCTGTTTTTT

clone size: once
CDR3 length: 15
V gene: TRBV4-1
J gene: TRBJ1-1
D gene: TRBD1
CDR3 protein: CASSLVTGTVAEAFF
CDR3 DNA: TGCGCCAGCAGTCTCGTGACAGGGACTGTCGCTGAAGCTTTCTTT

clone size: many
CDR3 length: 12
V gene: TRBV7-9
J gene: TRBJ1-5
D gene: NA
CDR3 protein: CASSYKDQPQHF
CDR3 DNA: TGTGCCAGCAGCTACAAGGATCAGCCCCAGCATTTT

clone size: many
CDR3 length: 14
V gene: TRBV6-1
J gene: TRBJ1-5
D gene: TRBD1
CDR3 protein: CASSERGQDQPQHF
CDR3 DNA: TGTGCCAGCAGTGAAAGGGGACAGGATCAGCCCCAGCATTTT

clone size: many
CDR3 length: 14
V gene: TRBV11-1
J gene: TRBJ2-7
D gene: NA
CDR3 protein: CASSYRDADYEQYF
CDR3 DNA: TGTGCCAGCAGCTACCGAGACGCCGACTACGAGCAGTACTTC

clone size: few
CDR3 length: 15
V gene: TRBV28
J gene: TRBJ2-2
D gene: NA
CDR3 protein: CASQINLFFAGELFF
CDR3 DNA: TGTGCCAGCCAAATTAACCTGTTTTTCGCGGGGGAGCTGTTTTTT

clone size: many
CDR3 length: 12
V gene: TRBV5-6
J gene: TRBJ1-2
D gene: NA
CDR3 protein: CASSLWDYGYTF
CDR3 DNA: TGTGCCAGCAGCTTGTGGGACTATGGCTACACCTTC

clone size: many
CDR3 length: 16
V gene: TRBV6-6
J gene: TRBJ1-5
D gene: TRBD1
CDR3 protein: CASSYSGQALNQPQHF
CDR3 DNA: TGTGCCAGCAGTTACTCGGGACAGGCTCTAAATCAGCCCCAGCATTTT

clone size: NA
CDR3 length: 14
V gene: TRBV6-1
J gene: TRBJ1-6
D gene: NA
CDR3 protein: CASGNRVDNSPLHF
CDR3 DNA: TGTGCCAGCGGGAACAGGGTCGATAATTCACCCCTCCACTTT

clone size: many
CDR3 length: 14
V gene: TRBV11-3
J gene: TRBJ1-1
D gene: NA
CDR3 protein: CASSRGGRTAEAFF
CDR3 DNA: TGTGCCAGCAGCCGTGGGGGGCGCACCGCTGAAGCTTTCTTT